Shown below are 25 T cell receptor beta chains from a single sample sequenced in a study of regulatory T cells in long-lasting Graves disease. The time point: newly diagnosed GD, antithyroid drugs for less than 3 months. Generation of the TCR library employed RNA extracted from PBMCs. Arm-PCR of CDR3 regions and iRepertoire HTBI primers were the basis on which TCR beta libraries were built. From the multiplex PCR reads, TCRdb called clonotypes with MiXCR, one entry per CDR3 protein. The data hold 350,000 to 500,000 distinct CDR3 sequences, with 16% observed a single time. This sample also belongs to another study, concerning T cells in Graves' hyperthyroidism and ophthalmopathy.

This material consisted of peripheral blood mononuclear cells (PBMCs), taken at new diagnosis, from a patient treated with antithyroid drugs. The receptor source for this set is a woman aged 18-30 years with Graves disease.

This clonotype has at least ten counts. The chain employs TRBV12-3 or TRBV12-4 and TRBJ2-1; 7 bases fit TRBD2. The J segment lost 0 bases and the V segment lost 4 bases, leaving 3 bases of the junction unmatched. The CDR3 is 15 amino acids. For the CDR3, the DNA is TGTGCCAGCAGTTATGCTAGCGGCTCCTACAATGAGCAGTTCTTC. Its translation is CASSYASGSYNEQFF.

There are many counts of this clonotype. This chain connects TRBV28 to TRBJ1-5; D ambiguous. V was trimmed by 3 bases and J by 1 base, leaving 4 bases between them. The CDR3 consists of 13 residues. CDR1 and CDR2 (germline): MDHEN, SYDVKM. The CDR3 is CASSFRSNQPQHF. CDR3 coding DNA: TGTGCCAGCAGTTTTCGAAGCAATCAGCCCCAGCATTTT.

This clonotype was detected ten times or more. The rearrangement links TRBV28 to TRBJ2-1, with TRBD2 identical over 8 bases. Germline V gives CDR1 MDHEN, CDR2 SYDVKM. Trimming at V came to 3 bases and at J to 9 bases, leaving 7 bases not matched to a gene. This CDR3 comprises 14 residues. The CDR3: CASSFPSGWGEQFF. The CDR3 DNA is TGTGCCAGCAGTTTTCCTAGCGGGTGGGGTGAGCAGTTCTTC.

In its sample, this clonotype was seen many times. The chain is built from TRBV12-3 or TRBV12-4 and TRBJ1-1; no clear D. With 6 bases removed from V and 0 bases from J, the gap between germline ends came to 8 bases. This CDR3 region has 13 residues. CDR3 sequence: CASSGWMNTEAFF. CDR3 sequence (DNA): TGTGCCAGCAGCGGTTGGATGAACACTGAAGCTTTCTTT.

This clonotype was seen at least ten times. This rearrangement joins TRBV20-1 to TRBJ1-1; no clear D gene. V lost 5 bases to trimming and J lost 1 base, with 11 bases between them. The germline V gene encodes CDR1 DFQATT and CDR2 SNEGSKA (reference sequence). The CDR3 totals 13 residues. DNA of the CDR3: TGCAGTGCTCAGTTTTTCGGGAACACTGAAGCTTTCTTT. Translation: CSAQFFGNTEAFF.

In its sample, this clonotype was seen a few times. The chain recombines TRBV20-1 with TRBJ1-1, with a possible D match to TRBD1 (6 bases). V was shortened by 2 bases and J by 5 bases, with 9 bases between the two germline ends. This CDR3 is built from 12 residues. The germline CDR1 and CDR2 sequences are DFQATT and SNEGSKA (reference sequence). CDR3 protein: CSARPDRTEAFF. The CDR3 nucleotides are TGCAGTGCTAGACCCGACAGGACTGAAGCTTTCTTT.

CDR3 nucleotides: TGTGCCAGCAGTGACCTTGATAGATCCACAGATACGCAGTATTTT. This translates into CASSDLDRSTDTQYF. The V call is TRBV6-4, the J call TRBJ2-3; D not resolved. V was pared by 2 bases and J by 2 bases, with 11 bases between. The germline V gene has CDR1 MRHNA and CDR2 SNTAGT. The CDR3 runs 15 residues.

The rearrangement joins TRBV6-1 to TRBJ1-5, with D unclear. Between the trimmed V and J ends, which lost 5 bases and 4 bases, there was a span of 15 bases. The germline CDR1 and CDR2 sequences are MNHNS and SASEGT. The CDR3 loop spans 15 amino acids. The CDR3 DNA is TGTGCCAGCAGTAGCGGCGGCCAGGCAAATCAGCCCCAGCATTTT. Translated, it gives CASSSGGQANQPQHF.

This clonotype showed up just a few times. The V gene is TRBV6-2 or TRBV6-3, the J gene TRBJ2-2, with D unresolved. V lost 5 bases and J lost 8, with 21 bases in between. The CDR3 loop spans 16 amino acids. Germline V gene data show CDR1 as MNHEY and CDR2 as SVGEGT. CDR3 bases: TGTGCCAGCAGTCCGGTTCAGGCGGCCCTTGGGGGGGAGCTGTTTTTT. Translating it yields CASSPVQAALGGELFF.

Many counts were recorded for this clonotype. The chain recombines TRBV7-2 with TRBJ2-5; D might be TRBD2 (6 bases). The CDR3 runs 14 residues. Germline V CDR1 and CDR2: SGHTA, FQGNSA. Trimming left V 5 bases short and J 5 bases short, with 15 bases between. CDR3 nucleotides: TGTGCCAGCAGCCCGATGCGGGGTTCCGAGACCCAGTACTTC. It is translated as CASSPMRGSETQYF.

This clonotype has more than one count but fewer than ten. The chain is built from TRBV24-1 and TRBJ2-6; D unclear. V was trimmed by 4 bases and J by 2 bases, leaving 11 bases between them. CDR3 length equals 16 residues. Looked up from germline, CDR1 is KGHDR and CDR2 is SFDVKD. Written as DNA, the CDR3 is TGTGCCACCAGTGACACGACGGTCGCTGGGGCCAACGTCCTGACTTTC. It codes for CATSDTTVAGANVLTF.

This clonotype was counted at least ten times. CDR3 DNA: TGTGCCAGCAGTTACTCCGCCCCCTCGGATACGCAGTATTTT. Translated, it gives CASSYSAPSDTQYF. The gene calls are TRBV6-5 and TRBJ2-3; no firm D call. This CDR3 region has 14 residues. The V end was cut by 0 bases, the J end by 6 bases, with 10 bases between. Germline CDR1 and CDR2: MNHEY and SVGAGI.

This clonotype has just a few counts. The chain links TRBV6-1 to TRBJ1-5, with D perhaps TRBD1 (6 bases). CDR3 length: 12 residues. Per the germline V gene, CDR1 is MNHNS and CDR2 is SASEGT. Trimming took 10 bases from V and 1 from J, leaving 8 bases between them. The CDR3 protein is CATGQSNQPQHF. Here the CDR3 DNA reads TGTGCCACTGGACAGAGCAATCAGCCCCAGCATTTT.

The sample holds many counts of this clonotype. This rearrangement joins TRBV7-8 to TRBJ2-1, with TRBD2 matching 9 bases. V lost 0 bases to trimming and J lost 15 bases; unmatched junction nucleotides: 9. The CDR3 extends over 14 amino acids. Per the germline V gene, CDR1 is SGHVS and CDR2 is FQNEAQ. The CDR3: CASSLAGGSGRVFF. In nucleotides, the CDR3 is TGTGCCAGCAGCTTAGCGGGGGGTAGCGGGAGAGTGTTCTTC.

Many counts were recorded for this clonotype. The chain is built from TRBV20-1 and TRBJ2-5; D could derive from TRBD1 or TRBD2 (7 bases each). This CDR3 comprises 15 residues. The germline V and J ends were trimmed by 6 bases and 4 bases, with 21 bases remaining between them. Per germline, CDR1 DFQATT and CDR2 SNEGSKA (reference sequence). The CDR3 nucleotides are TGCAGTGCGGTCCTCATACAGGGGAGGGGAGAGACCCAGTACTTC. Its translation is CSAVLIQGRGETQYF.

In its sample, this clonotype was seen a few times. This chain joins TRBV2 and TRBJ2-4; 10 bases agree with TRBD2. CDR3 length equals 15 residues. The germline gives CDR1 SNHLY, CDR2 FYNNEI. Trimming removed 4 bases from V and 9 bases from J; junction bases left unmatched: 9. The CDR3 is CASSVEREGRGIQYF. The CDR3, as DNA: TGTGCCAGCAGTGTGGAGCGGGAGGGCCGGGGCATTCAGTACTTC.

In its sample, this clonotype was seen many times. The chain employs TRBV29-1 and TRBJ2-5; 9 bases agree with TRBD2. CDR1 is SQVTM and CDR2 is ANQGSEA in the germline V gene. The CDR3 has 15 amino acids. Unmatched junction bases numbered 9, after V lost 3 bases and J lost 4 bases. The DNA for the CDR3 is TGCAGCGTTGATGGGCTGGCGGGAGGGGGAGAGACCCAGTACTTC. This translates into CSVDGLAGGGETQYF.

This rearrangement joins TRBV4-2 to TRBJ2-5; the D gene is possibly TRBD1 (5 bases). V dropped 0 bases and J dropped 7 bases, with 15 bases sitting between them. Germline V gene data show CDR1 as LGHNA and CDR2 as YNFKEQ. This CDR3 region has 15 residues. The CDR3 is CASSQEGSRGGTQYF. In nucleotides, the CDR3 is TGTGCCAGCAGCCAAGAGGGTTCAAGGGGTGGGACCCAGTACTTC.

V usage is TRBV27 and J usage is TRBJ2-7, with TRBD1 matching 7 bases. The V segment lost 8 bases and the J segment 3 bases; nucleotides outside the gene matches: 7. The CDR3 covers 13 residues. Germline V gene lookup returns CDR1 MNHEY and CDR2 SMNVEV (reference sequence). The CDR3 spells CASARDRYYEQYF. CDR3 in DNA: TGTGCCAGCGCCCGGGACAGATACTACGAGCAGTACTTC.

In its sample, this clonotype was seen many times. The CDR3 DNA follows: TGTGCCAGCAGTGCCCGGTCGGGGCGACAAGAGACCCAGTACTTC. This translates into CASSARSGRQETQYF. The chain employs TRBV2 and TRBJ2-5; D may correspond to TRBD1 or TRBD2 (5 bases each). CDR3 length equals 15 residues. Between the trimmed V and J ends, which lost 4 bases and 2 bases, there was a span of 14 bases. From germline, CDR1 is SNHLY and CDR2 FYNNEI.

The chain joins TRBV10-3 to TRBJ1-1; D unclear. Germline lookup yields CDR1 ENHRY and CDR2 SYGVKD. CDR3 length equals 12 residues. V lost 4 bases to trimming and J lost 9 bases, with 12 bases between them. The CDR3: CAISVQKRKAFF. As DNA, the CDR3 is TGTGCCATCAGTGTACAGAAACGCAAAGCTTTCTTT.

This clonotype was picked up many times. This rearrangement joins TRBV12-3 or TRBV12-4 to TRBJ1-5; a weak D match, TRBD1 (5 bases). Between the trimmed V and J ends, which lost 7 bases and 3 bases, there was a span of 10 bases. The CDR3 is 13 amino acids. The CDR3 DNA sequence: TGTGCCAGCACCCAGGGACCCAATCAGCCCCAGCATTTT. It is translated as CASTQGPNQPQHF.

In this sample, this clonotype turned up a few times. The CDR3 region is CASSSYRGGNSPLHF. In DNA form, the CDR3 reads TGTGCCAGCAGTAGTTACAGGGGAGGAAATTCACCCCTCCACTTT. The chain has TRBV28 and TRBJ1-6; 7 bases fit TRBD1. Germline V lookup: CDR1 MDHEN, CDR2 SYDVKM. V gave up 5 bases and J gave up 7 bases; unmatched junction bases: 8. The CDR3 sequence is 15 residues long.

On this clonotype: This may arise from a read error, as a much more abundant clone is one base away. The chain joins TRBV24-1 to TRBJ2-1, with 13 positions matching TRBD2. This CDR3 is built from 18 residues. Germline V gene data show CDR1 as KGHDR and CDR2 as SFDVKD. This CDR3 reads CATGDLQAGTSGTVEQFF. Here the CDR3 DNA reads TGTGCCACCGGTGATTTGCAGGCCGGGACTAGCGGGACCGTTGAGCAGTTCTTC.

This clonotype has just a few counts. The chain employs TRBV19 and TRBJ1-3; the D gene is possibly TRBD1 (5 bases). Germline V lookup: CDR1 LNHDA, CDR2 SQIVND (reference sequence). Trimming pared 7 bases from V and 0 bases from J, leaving 13 bases between. CDR3 length equals 15 residues. The CDR3 reads CASTDWGYSGNTIYF. The CDR3 DNA reads as TGTGCCAGTACCGACTGGGGCTACTCTGGAAACACCATATATTTT.